This T cell receptor (beta chain) was sequenced during a study of T cell responses to AZD1222 COVID-19 vaccine. General study results and limits: At 160-218 and 743-854, vaccine-associated CD4 TCRs were dominant, and they spanned spike.

V lost 4 bases and J 4 bases, leaving 14 bases between the germline ends. The germline CDR1 and CDR2 sequences are LNHDA and SQIVND (reference sequence). The CDR3 extends over 14 amino acids. This clone was found a few times. Its antigen is unidentified. Clones were read by immunoSEQ multiplex PCR, and TCRdb kept only the in-frame ones, dropping some. Here the sample spans 150,000 or so clones, about nine tenths being singletons. The material was peripheral blood, obtained on day 0 of MenACWY control vaccination. The chain combines TRBV19 with TRBJ2-7, with a possible D match to TRBD1 (6 bases). The receptor was isolated from an adult in good health. The CDR3 DNA reads TGTGCCAGTAGTACATTGACAGGTTCGTACGAGCAGTACTTC. Residues: CASSTLTGSYEQYF.